Here is one T cell receptor beta chain with its context. Its antigen is currently unknown. The data are from a study of cytomegalovirus exposure and HLA in healthy donors. Study-level findings and limits: In an earlier analysis, in some 500 donors, most V segments appeared productive either ~87% or ~30% of the time. Presence/absence analyses supposed approximately even sequencing depth among donors. Analysis performed later showed TCR beta chains linked to HLA being more clonally expanded than equally common others.

PCR involved 60 Vbeta and 13 Jbeta primers. Sequenced by immunoSEQ multiplex PCR; TCRdb stores in-frame clones only, minus some. The sample includes 130,000 to 150,000 clones, 80% of them seen just once. The CDR3 has 16 residues. CDR1 and CDR2 (germline): SGHAT, FQNNGV. V was shortened by 1 base and J by 3 bases, with 13 bases between the two germline ends. This chain joins TRBV11-2 and TRBJ2-1; D is unresolved. The source material was PBMCs. This sequence originates from a male donor in good health and CMV-seronegative. The CDR3 here is CASSLGGSANYNEQFF. The DNA for the CDR3 is TGTGCCAGCAGCTTAGGAGGCTCGGCGAACTACAATGAGCAGTTCTTC.